These 24 T cell receptor beta chains were sequenced from one sample in a study of Ad26.COV2.S vaccination and SARS-CoV-2 variants. Sequencing was performed with immunoSEQ multiplex PCR; in TCRdb, only in-frame clones are kept and a portion is missing. The sample lists 410,000 or so clones; around 90% were seen once. Treatment meaning: around 19 received Ad26.COV2.S at low or high dose, single or two shots; roughly five received placebo; per-sample allocation not given. Collection of samples fell on day 63 after the first vaccine or placebo injection. Here the sequenced sample was peripheral blood, taken in a trial of Ad26.COV2.S vaccine versus placebo. Receptors were obtained from a person aged 18-60 years who received the Ad26.COV2.S COVID-19 vaccine or a placebo.

The rearrangement joins TRBV5-4 to TRBJ1-6; unclear D gene. The CDR3 has 12 amino acids. Germline CDR1 reads SGHNT; CDR2 reads YYREEE (reference sequence). Trimming stripped 4 bases from V and 9 bases from J, with 8 bases between. DNA of the CDR3: TGTGCCAGCAGCAAGAATGGTTCACCCCTCCACTTT. Translated: CASSKNGSPLHF.

The gene calls are TRBV19 and TRBJ2-2, with D unresolved. Per germline, CDR1 LNHDA and CDR2 SQIVND (reference sequence). Trimming took off 3 bases at V and 8 bases at J, with 13 bases between the two ends. This CDR3 region has 14 residues. CDR3 in DNA: TGTGCCAGTAGTATTACCGGTCCTCCGGGGGAGCTGTTTTTT. Translation: CASSITGPPGELFF.

The gene calls are TRBV4-3 and TRBJ2-1; a weak D match, TRBD1 (6 bases). This CDR3 has 15 residues. The ends were cut back, 0 bases at V and 7 bases at J, with 13 bases in the middle. Germline assignment: CDR1 LGHNA and CDR2 YSLEER. DNA for the CDR3: TGCGCCAGCAGCCAAGATTTTACAGGGTGGAATGAGCAGTTCTTC. It yields the protein CASSQDFTGWNEQFF.

This sequence joins TRBV4-2 and TRBJ2-3; D is undetermined. This CDR3 has 14 amino acids. CDR1 and CDR2 from the germline V gene are LGHNA and YNFKEQ. V lost 2 bases to trimming and J lost 2 bases, with 8 bases between them. The CDR3 DNA reads as TGTGCCAGCAGCCAATCCGCGGTCACAGATACGCAGTATTTT. Translated, it gives CASSQSAVTDTQYF.

The chain joins TRBV7-9 to TRBJ2-1, with 7 bases lining up with TRBD2. In germline, CDR1 is SEHNR, CDR2 FQNEAQ (reference sequence). The CDR3 loop spans 12 amino acids. The junction had 2 bases not matched to a gene; V was cut back by 3 bases and J by 9 bases. The CDR3 region has the DNA TGTGCCAGCAGCTTCGGGGGGACTGAGCAGTTCTTC. Protein sequence: CASSFGGTEQFF.

This chain connects TRBV5-5 to TRBJ1-2; 9 bases match TRBD1. CDR3 length: 17 amino acids. With 3 bases clipped from V and 7 bases from J, the junction kept 16 bases outside the gene matches. In germline, CDR1 is SGHKS, CDR2 YYEKEE (reference sequence). The CDR3 region has the DNA TGTGCCAGCAGCTCGGTAATTCCGGGACAGGGTCGCGGTGGCTACACCTTC. Protein: CASSSVIPGQGRGGYTF.

This chain uses TRBV12-3 or TRBV12-4 with TRBJ2-3; D is unclear. The V end lost 8 bases, the J end lost 0 bases, and 9 bases lay between the germline ends. This CDR3 has 13 residues. In nucleotides, the CDR3 is TGTGCCAGCCTCGTTTCGAGCACAGATACGCAGTATTTT. Encoded protein: CASLVSSTDTQYF.

This chain joins TRBV15 and TRBJ1-4, with a tentative D call TRBD1 (6 bases). The germline V gene encodes CDR1 LNHNV and CDR2 YYDKDF (reference sequence). V gave up 2 bases and J gave up 4 bases, with 14 bases separating them. The CDR3 contains 16 residues. CDR3 loop: CATSRLAGAGNEKLFF. In DNA, the CDR3 is TGTGCCACCAGCAGATTAGCGGGGGCTGGTAATGAAAAACTGTTTTTT.

V usage is TRBV28 and J usage is TRBJ1-4; 9 nucleotides match TRBD1. Trimming cost V 5 bases and J 5 bases; bases outside gene matches: 9. Looked up from germline, CDR1 is MDHEN and CDR2 is SYDVKM. The CDR3 runs 16 residues. The chain's CDR3 is CASSNLNRGPNEKLFF. CDR3 coding DNA: TGTGCCAGCAGTAACCTCAACAGGGGGCCGAATGAAAAACTGTTTTTT.

The chain links TRBV7-9 to TRBJ2-1; maybe TRBD2 (6 bases). Per the germline V gene, CDR1 is SEHNR and CDR2 is FQNEAQ (reference sequence). V lost 3 bases and J lost 2, with 11 bases in between. There are 15 residues in the CDR3. For the CDR3, the DNA is TGTGCCAGCAGCTTGGGTCCGGGGGCCTACAATGAGCAGTTCTTC. Its translation: CASSLGPGAYNEQFF. Full variable domain (missing parts from reference TRBV7-9 and TRBJ2-1): DTGVSQNPRHKITKRGQNVTFRCDPISEHNRLYWYRQTLGQGPEFLTYFQNEAQLEKSRLLSDRFSAERPKGSFSTLEIQRTEQGDSAMYLCASSLGPGAYNEQFFGPGTRLTVL.

This clone occurred once. The CDR3: CSVSITGTEAFF. For the CDR3, the DNA is TGCAGCGTCTCAATAACGGGCACTGAAGCTTTCTTT. V and J are TRBV29-1 and TRBJ1-1; no definite D call. V lost 6 bases and J lost 4, with 12 bases in between. The CDR3 runs to 12 residues. Germline V CDR1 and CDR2: SQVTM, ANQGSEA.

The CDR3 protein is CASSSAGQSEAFF. CDR3 DNA: TGTGCCAGCAGCTCTGCGGGTCAGTCTGAAGCTTTCTTT. V gene TRBV7-9 combines with J gene TRBJ1-1, with no clear D. Trimming took 4 bases from V and 6 from J, leaving 12 bases between them. This CDR3 contains 13 residues. Per the germline V gene, CDR1 is SEHNR and CDR2 is FQNEAQ (reference sequence).

The V and J genes are TRBV4-3 and TRBJ1-4, with 8 bases matching TRBD1. The CDR3 is made up of 16 amino acids. Germline V lookup: CDR1 LGHNA, CDR2 YSLEER. V was clipped by 0 bases and J by 6 bases; unmatched bases: 6. This CDR3 is CASSQEIRGLYEKLFF. The DNA for the CDR3 is TGCGCCAGCAGCCAAGAGATCAGGGGGCTATATGAAAAACTGTTTTTT.

In its sample, this clone was seen once. The chain combines TRBV28 with TRBJ2-7; the match to TRBD2 covers 10 bases. After removal of 6 bases from V and 3 bases from J, the junction contained 17 bases not matched to a gene. The CDR3 has 18 amino acids. Germline CDR1 and CDR2: MDHEN and SYDVKM. The CDR3 coding sequence is TGTGCCAGCAGACTCCCCCTAGCGGGAGTTGGTACTAGCTACGAGCAGTACTTC. Residues: CASRLPLAGVGTSYEQYF.

V and J are TRBV2 and TRBJ1-2; D possibly corresponds to TRBD1 (5 bases). Deletions cut 6 bases from V and 4 bases from J, with 12 bases between. The CDR3 is made up of 13 amino acids. CDR1 is SNHLY, CDR2 FYNNEI, per germline. DNA of the CDR3: TGTGCCAGCAGCCGAGACAGTTTCTATGGCTACACCTTC. Amino acids: CASSRDSFYGYTF.

This clone was counted once. V and J are TRBV12-3 or TRBV12-4 and TRBJ2-2; maybe TRBD1 (5 bases). The CDR3 covers 13 residues. V lost 3 bases to trimming and J lost 6 bases, with 8 bases between them. CDR3 sequence reads: CASSLQGAGELFF. CDR3 nucleotide sequence: TGTGCCAGCAGTTTGCAAGGGGCCGGGGAGCTGTTTTTT.

The gene calls are TRBV7-9 and TRBJ1-2; 8 positions match TRBD1. V was clipped by 0 bases and J by 8 bases; unmatched bases: 8. This CDR3 is 15 amino acids long. Germline CDR1 is SEHNR and CDR2 is FQNEAQ (reference sequence). The CDR3 nucleotides are TGTGCCAGCAGCTTAGCTACAGGACAGGGCCGGGGCTACACCTTC. The encoded protein is CASSLATGQGRGYTF. Drawing the rest from reference TRBV7-9 and TRBJ1-2, the complete variable domain is DTGVSQNPRHKITKRGQNVTFRCDPISEHNRLYWYRQTLGQGPEFLTYFQNEAQLEKSRLLSDRFSAERPKGSFSTLEIQRTEQGDSAMYLCASSLATGQGRGYTFGSGTRLTVV.

The V call is TRBV5-4, the J call TRBJ2-3, with TRBD2 matching over 8 bases. CDR1 SGHNT and CDR2 YYREEE come from the germline V gene (reference sequence). Germline trimming cut 3 bases from V and 2 bases from J; bases unmatched to any gene: 5. There are 15 residues in the CDR3. The CDR3 DNA is TGTGCCAGCAGCTGGGTAGCGGGGCTCACAGATACGCAGTATTTT. Its protein is CASSWVAGLTDTQYF.

The V call is TRBV5-1, the J call TRBJ2-3, with TRBD1 identical over 10 bases. V gave up 7 bases and J gave up 3 bases; unmatched junction bases: 5. The V gene's germline CDR1 is SGHRS and CDR2 YFSETQ. There are 14 residues in the CDR3. The CDR3 loop reads CASLRDRGTDTQYF. The CDR3 DNA sequence: TGCGCCAGCCTTCGGGACAGGGGTACAGATACGCAGTATTTT.

This clone showed up just a few times. V and J are TRBV5-6 and TRBJ1-2, with D unclear. Germline V lookup: CDR1 SGHDT, CDR2 YYEEEE. This CDR3 region has 14 residues. The V end was cut by 4 bases, the J end by 8 bases, with 18 bases between. The CDR3 is CASSTDWTAGGYTF. The CDR3 DNA reads as TGTGCCAGCAGCACTGACTGGACGGCGGGAGGCTACACCTTC.

This sequence joins TRBV19 and TRBJ2-1; tentatively, D is TRBD1 (6 bases). Per the germline V gene, CDR1 is LNHDA and CDR2 is SQIVND (reference sequence). With 3 bases removed from V and 1 base from J, the gap between germline ends came to 10 bases. This CDR3 has 15 residues. The CDR3 DNA reads as TGTGCCAGTAGTATCCCGGACAGTTCCTACAATGAGCAGTTCTTC. Residues: CASSIPDSSYNEQFF.

This sequence joins TRBV7-2 and TRBJ1-6; 9 bases align to TRBD1. The V and J ends lost 0 bases and 4 bases, in that order; junction bases with no gene match: 10. This CDR3 contains 19 residues. CDR1 is SGHTA, CDR2 FQGNSA, per germline. The CDR3 DNA reads as TGTGCCAGCAGCTTAGCCCGAACCACAGGGGGCGTATATAATTCACCCCTCCACTTT. This codes for CASSLARTTGGVYNSPLHF. The full variable domain, its missing parts supplied by reference TRBV7-2 and TRBJ1-6, is GAGVSQSPSNKVTEKGKDVELRCDPISGHTALYWYRQSLGQGLEFLIYFQGNSAPDKSGLPSDRFSAERTGGSVSTLTIQRTQQEDSAVYLCASSLARTTGGVYNSPLHFGNGTRLTVT.

V is TRBV4-3 and J is TRBJ1-3; D unclear. Trimming removed 0 bases from V and 7 bases from J, with 13 bases in between. Germline V gives CDR1 LGHNA, CDR2 YSLEER. This CDR3 is built from 15 residues. The CDR3: CASSQDRAGGNTIYF. Here the CDR3 DNA reads TGCGCCAGCAGCCAAGACCGAGCAGGTGGTAACACCATATATTTT.

The rearrangement joins TRBV7-8 to TRBJ2-7; 11 bases fit TRBD2. The CDR3 consists of 16 residues. Germline-derived CDR1 and CDR2 are SGHVS and FQNEAQ. J lost 3 bases, V lost 2 bases, and 6 bases had no gene match. CDR3 sequence: CASSLTLAGAYYEQYF. The CDR3 bases are TGTGCCAGCAGCTTAACACTAGCGGGAGCATACTACGAGCAGTACTTC.